One sample yielded the 16 T cell receptor beta chains listed below, sequenced in a study of glioma-infiltrating T cells after dendritic cell vaccination. Sequencing used immunoSEQ multiplex PCR; TCRdb keeps in-frame clones, though not all of them. This sample has tens of thousands of clones, with 87% found just once. Time point specified: after dendritic cell vaccination, including at tumor progression/relapse. The sequences come from blood, collected after dendritic cell vaccination. These receptor sequences come from a human donor with glioblastoma.

This clone occurred once. CDR3 nucleotides: TGTGCCACCTCTGGGGGGGAAGCCAAAAACATTCAGTACTTC. Translating gives CATSGGEAKNIQYF. This chain joins TRBV5-4 and TRBJ2-4; 7 positions agree with TRBD2. CDR3 length: 14 residues. Trimming at V came to 9 bases and at J to 0 bases, leaving 6 bases not matched to a gene. In germline, CDR1 is SGHNT, CDR2 YYREEE (reference sequence).

This chain connects TRBV6-5 to TRBJ2-1; D is undetermined. Germline-derived CDR1 and CDR2 are MNHEY and SVGAGI. The germline V and J ends were trimmed by 2 bases and 8 bases, with 13 bases remaining between them. The CDR3 totals 14 residues. The CDR3 DNA is TGTGCCAGCAGTTACCAGGCCCCCGGTCATGAGCAGTTCTTC. Its translation is CASSYQAPGHEQFF.

The chain uses TRBV11-2 and TRBJ2-5, with D unclear. Deletions cut 3 bases from V and 7 bases from J, with 21 bases between. This CDR3 region has 16 residues. Per the germline V gene, CDR1 is SGHAT and CDR2 is FQNNGV. The CDR3 loop reads CASSLSRDSLGGTQYF. DNA of the CDR3: TGTGCCAGCAGCTTGAGTCGAGACTCCCTTGGTGGGACCCAGTACTTC.

The chain employs TRBV6-4 and TRBJ2-3; 12 nucleotides line up with TRBD2. Germline V lookup: CDR1 MRHNA, CDR2 SNTAGT. The junction had 6 bases not matched to a gene; V was cut back by 8 bases and J by 3 bases. This CDR3 is built from 15 residues. Here the CDR3 reads CASSLLAGGTDTQYF. CDR3 DNA sequence: TGTGCCAGCTCTTTACTAGCGGGAGGAACAGATACGCAGTATTTT.

V gene TRBV9 combines with J gene TRBJ1-1; possibly TRBD1 for D (5 bases). The germline CDR1 and CDR2 sequences are SGDLS and YYNGEE. The CDR3 is made up of 13 amino acids. The V and J ends lost 3 bases and 3 bases respectively, with 9 bases between them. The CDR3 nucleotides are TGTGCCAGCAGCGCTTCAGGGTACACTGAAGCTTTCTTT. Encoded protein: CASSASGYTEAFF.

The chain recombines TRBV7-9 with TRBJ1-6; D is ambiguous. This CDR3 is 16 amino acids long. Trimming stripped 6 bases from V and 6 bases from J, with 18 bases between. Per germline, CDR1 SEHNR and CDR2 FQNEAQ (reference sequence). The DNA of the CDR3 is TGTGCCAGCAGAGTTATATCAGGCCGAACTAATTCACCCCTCCACTTT. As protein: CASRVISGRTNSPLHF.

The chain employs TRBV2 and TRBJ2-2; 8 nucleotides align to TRBD2. There are 16 residues in the CDR3. Germline CDR1 is SNHLY and CDR2 is FYNNEI. Trimming removed 1 base from V and 6 bases from J; junction bases left unmatched: 7. CDR3 loop: CASSEVGGGYAGELFF. The CDR3 nucleotides are TGTGCCAGCAGTGAAGTAGGCGGGGGGTATGCCGGGGAGCTGTTTTTT.

This clone has a handful of counts. V usage is TRBV4-1 and J usage is TRBJ2-7, with unresolved D. V was pared by 1 base and J by 2 bases, with 6 bases between. Germline V gives CDR1 MGHRA, CDR2 YSYEKL. The CDR3 is 13 amino acids. CDR3 in amino acids: CASSQGLAYEQYF. The CDR3 DNA follows: TGCGCCAGCAGCCAAGGGCTGGCCTACGAGCAGTACTTC.

This rearrangement joins TRBV5-4 to TRBJ1-1; TRBD1 matches at 7 bases. Trimming took 4 bases from V and 4 from J; bases not matched to a gene: 4. The length of the CDR3 is 13 residues. In germline, CDR1 is SGHNT, CDR2 YYREEE (reference sequence). CDR3 residues: CASSLDRVTEAFF. As DNA, the CDR3 is TGTGCCAGCAGCCTCGACAGGGTCACTGAAGCTTTCTTT.

The gene calls are TRBV2 and TRBJ2-1; 9 bases align to TRBD1. CDR1 and CDR2 from the germline V gene are SNHLY and FYNNEI. The J segment lost 8 bases and the V segment lost 8 bases, leaving 7 bases of the junction unmatched. The length of the CDR3 is 13 residues. Here the CDR3 reads CASGKQGADEQFF. DNA for the CDR3: TGTGCCAGCGGGAAACAGGGGGCTGATGAGCAGTTCTTC.

The CDR3 sequence: CASSLGTDYEQYF. The CDR3, as DNA: TGTGCCAGCAGTTTAGGGACAGACTACGAGCAGTACTTC. The chain uses TRBV28 and TRBJ2-7; 7 positions match TRBD1. With V trimmed by 2 bases and J by 3 bases, 1 base remained unmatched. CDR3 length: 13 residues. Germline V lookup: CDR1 MDHEN, CDR2 SYDVKM.

The chain couples TRBV4-3 to TRBJ2-5; possible D gene TRBD2, 6 bases. The germline V and J ends were trimmed by 4 bases and 5 bases, with 17 bases remaining between them. CDR1 LGHNA and CDR2 YSLEER come from the germline V gene. CDR3 length: 15 amino acids. CDR3 DNA: TGCGCCAGCAGCCGCTACCGACTAGAAGAGGAGACCCAGTACTTC. Protein sequence: CASSRYRLEEETQYF.

This rearrangement joins TRBV9 to TRBJ1-1, with D maybe TRBD1 (5 bases). Germline V gene sequence: CDR1 SGDLS, CDR2 YYNGEE. Trimming pared 2 bases from V and 0 bases from J, leaving 11 bases between. The CDR3 has 15 residues. The CDR3: CASSVGNRMNTEAFF. CDR3 bases: TGTGCCAGCAGCGTGGGAAACAGGATGAACACTGAAGCTTTCTTT.

The chain is built from TRBV18 and TRBJ1-3, with D hard to call. Germline V gene lookup returns CDR1 KGHSH and CDR2 LQKENI. The V end was cut by 6 bases, the J end by 8 bases, with 17 bases between. This CDR3 comprises 14 residues. The CDR3 protein is CASSPLDIADTIYF. CDR3 DNA: TGTGCCAGCTCTCCTCTCGACATAGCGGACACCATATATTTT.

The V call is TRBV14, the J call TRBJ2-3; weak D call: TRBD2 (5 bases). Germline CDR1 and CDR2: SGHDN and FVKESK. This CDR3 is built from 16 residues. Trimming left V 4 bases short and J 1 base short, with 15 bases between. CDR3 sequence reads: CASSPAGLGGTDTQYF. In DNA, the CDR3 is TGTGCCAGCAGCCCAGCCGGCCTGGGAGGCACAGATACGCAGTATTTT.

The V call is TRBV6-6, the J call TRBJ2-1, with a tentative D call TRBD2 (6 bases). V was clipped by 4 bases and J by 1 base, with 14 bases between them. The CDR3 loop spans 16 amino acids. Germline lookup yields CDR1 MNHNY and CDR2 SVGAGI (reference sequence). In DNA form, the CDR3 reads TGTGCCAGCAGTTCCCCGGGAGCGGCTTCCTACAATGAGCAGTTCTTC. Its protein is CASSSPGAASYNEQFF.